This T cell receptor beta chain was sequenced during a study of blood T cells in healthy people across ages. Findings and caveats of the study: Naive T cell percentage strongly correlated with TCR beta diversity.

It was with a sample-barcoded 5' primer and a J-beta primer mix that a second PCR of roughly 7 to 11 cycles was run. TCRdb analysed the 5' RACE reads with MiXCR anew, one entry per CDR3 protein. The data show hundreds of thousands of distinct CDR3 sequences, 24% seen once. The CDR3 runs 15 residues. Trimming removed 0 bases from V and 4 bases from J; junction bases left unmatched: 5. Germline assignment: CDR1 MNHNY and CDR2 SVGAGI (reference sequence). Comments on this clonotype: Antigen: not known.

These data also featured in a second study, about T cells of mothers and their children. That work adds: In the second PCR, M1S primer introduced barcodes and 2-4 random bases. At a sensitivity of around 100 clones per million clonotypes, no persistent microchimeric T cell clones appeared.

The receptor's source is a boy aged 10-17 years in good health. The sequencing sample was made of blood. The chain is built from TRBV6-6 and TRBJ1-1; 7 positions agree with TRBD1. CDR3 sequence (DNA): TGTGCCAGCAGTTACTCGTTGGCAGGGGGCACTGAAGCTTTCTTT. Its protein product is CASSYSLAGGTEAFF.